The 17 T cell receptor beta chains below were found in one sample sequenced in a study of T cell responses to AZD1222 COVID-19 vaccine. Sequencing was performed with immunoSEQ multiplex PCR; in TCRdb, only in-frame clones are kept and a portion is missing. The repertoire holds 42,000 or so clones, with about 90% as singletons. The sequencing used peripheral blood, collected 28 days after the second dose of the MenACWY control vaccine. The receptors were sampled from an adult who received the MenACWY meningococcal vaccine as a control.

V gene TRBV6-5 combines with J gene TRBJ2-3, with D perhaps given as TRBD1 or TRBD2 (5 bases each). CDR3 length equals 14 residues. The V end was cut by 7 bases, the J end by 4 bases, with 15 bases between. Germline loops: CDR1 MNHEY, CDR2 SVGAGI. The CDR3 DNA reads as TGTGCCAGCAATTCAGCAGGGAGCGCAGATACGCAGTATTTT. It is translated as CASNSAGSADTQYF.

The CDR3 DNA sequence: TGTGCCAGCAGCCCCGAACAGGGGTGGTTCTTC. Translating it yields CASSPEQGWFF. J is TRBJ2-1 and V is TRBV28; 7 bases align to TRBD1. The CDR3 consists of 11 residues. CDR1 and CDR2 (germline): MDHEN, SYDVKM. Unmatched junction bases numbered 8, after V lost 6 bases and J lost 15 bases.

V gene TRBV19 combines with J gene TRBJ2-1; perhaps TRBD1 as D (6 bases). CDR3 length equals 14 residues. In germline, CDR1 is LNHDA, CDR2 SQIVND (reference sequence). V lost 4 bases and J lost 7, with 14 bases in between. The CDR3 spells CASSTRRGGNEQFF. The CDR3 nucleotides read TGTGCCAGTAGTACCCGACGAGGGGGAAATGAGCAGTTCTTC.

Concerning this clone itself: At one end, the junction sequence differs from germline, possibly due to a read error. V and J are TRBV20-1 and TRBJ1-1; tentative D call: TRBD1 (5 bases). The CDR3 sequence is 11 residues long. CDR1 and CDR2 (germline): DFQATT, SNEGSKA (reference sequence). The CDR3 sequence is CSAPGLNPVVF. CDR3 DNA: TGCAGTGCGCCGGGACTCAATCCCGTTGTCTTT.

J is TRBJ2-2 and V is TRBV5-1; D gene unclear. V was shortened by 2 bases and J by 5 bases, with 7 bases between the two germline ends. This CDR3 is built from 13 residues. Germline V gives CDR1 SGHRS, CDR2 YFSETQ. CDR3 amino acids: CASSFGQTGELFF. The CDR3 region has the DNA TGCGCCAGCAGCTTCGGGCAGACCGGGGAGCTGTTTTTT.

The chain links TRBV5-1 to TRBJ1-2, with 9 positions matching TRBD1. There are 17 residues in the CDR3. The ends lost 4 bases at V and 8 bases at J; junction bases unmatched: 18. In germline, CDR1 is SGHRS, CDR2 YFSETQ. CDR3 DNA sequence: TGCGCCAGCAGCGGCTATAACAGGGGGCGCGATTCTCCCGGCTACACCTTC. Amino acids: CASSGYNRGRDSPGYTF.

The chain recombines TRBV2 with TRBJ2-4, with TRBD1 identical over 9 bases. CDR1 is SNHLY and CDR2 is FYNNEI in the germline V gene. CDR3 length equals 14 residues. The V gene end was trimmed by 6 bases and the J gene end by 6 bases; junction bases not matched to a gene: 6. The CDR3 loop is CASRKQGAVNIQYF. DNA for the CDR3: TGTGCCAGCAGGAAACAGGGGGCGGTAAACATTCAGTACTTC.

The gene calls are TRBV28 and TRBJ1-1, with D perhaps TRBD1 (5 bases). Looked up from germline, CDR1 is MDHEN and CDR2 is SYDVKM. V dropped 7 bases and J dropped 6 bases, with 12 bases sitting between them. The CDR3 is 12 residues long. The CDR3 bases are TGTGCCAGCATCAGGGCTCCCCCTGAAGCTTTCTTT. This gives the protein CASIRAPPEAFF. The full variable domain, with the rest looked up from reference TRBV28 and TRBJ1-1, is DVKVTQSSRYLVKRTGEKVFLECVQDMDHENMFWYRQDPGLGLRLIYFSYDVKMKEKGDIPEGYSVSREKKERFSLILESASTNQTSMYLCASIRAPPEAFFGQGTRLTVV.

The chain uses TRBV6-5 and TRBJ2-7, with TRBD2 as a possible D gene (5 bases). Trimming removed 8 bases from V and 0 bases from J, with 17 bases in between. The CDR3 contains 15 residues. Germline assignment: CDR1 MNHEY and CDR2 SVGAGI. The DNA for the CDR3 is TGTGCCAGCCTCCGGTCTTTAAGCGGCTCCTACGAGCAGTACTTC. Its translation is CASLRSLSGSYEQYF.

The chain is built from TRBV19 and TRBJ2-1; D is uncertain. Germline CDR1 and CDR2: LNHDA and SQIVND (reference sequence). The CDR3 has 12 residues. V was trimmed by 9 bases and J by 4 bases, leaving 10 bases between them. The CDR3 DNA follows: TGTGCCAGCCAGACTTCGTACAATGAGCAGTTCTTC. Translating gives CASQTSYNEQFF.

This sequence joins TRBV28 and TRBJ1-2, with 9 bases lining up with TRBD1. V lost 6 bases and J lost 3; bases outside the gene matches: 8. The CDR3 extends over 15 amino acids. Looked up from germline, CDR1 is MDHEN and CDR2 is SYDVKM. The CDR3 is CASSGQGRDYYGYTF. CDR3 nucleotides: TGTGCCAGCAGCGGACAGGGGAGAGATTACTATGGCTACACCTTC.

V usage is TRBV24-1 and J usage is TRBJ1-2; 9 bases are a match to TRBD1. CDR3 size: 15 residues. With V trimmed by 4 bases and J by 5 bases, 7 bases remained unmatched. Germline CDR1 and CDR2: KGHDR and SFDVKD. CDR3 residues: CATSERQGEGYGYTF. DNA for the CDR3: TGTGCCACCAGTGAGCGACAGGGGGAGGGATATGGCTACACCTTC.

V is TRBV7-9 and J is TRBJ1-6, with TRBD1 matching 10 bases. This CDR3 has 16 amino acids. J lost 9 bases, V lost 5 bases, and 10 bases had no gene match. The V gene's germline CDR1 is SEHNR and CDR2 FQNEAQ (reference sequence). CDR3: CASSLGQGSGGSPLHF. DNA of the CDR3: TGTGCCAGCAGCCTGGGACAGGGGTCCGGCGGTTCACCCCTCCACTTT. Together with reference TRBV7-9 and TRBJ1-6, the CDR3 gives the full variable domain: DTGVSQNPRHKITKRGQNVTFRCDPISEHNRLYWYRQTLGQGPEFLTYFQNEAQLEKSRLLSDRFSAERPKGSFSTLEIQRTEQGDSAMYLCASSLGQGSGGSPLHFGNGTRLTVT.

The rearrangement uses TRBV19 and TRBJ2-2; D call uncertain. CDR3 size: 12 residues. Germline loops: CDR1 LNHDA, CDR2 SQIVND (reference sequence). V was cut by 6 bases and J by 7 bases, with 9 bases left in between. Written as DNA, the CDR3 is TGTGCCAGTAGATTATATGGCGGGGAGCTGTTTTTT. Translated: CASRLYGGELFF.

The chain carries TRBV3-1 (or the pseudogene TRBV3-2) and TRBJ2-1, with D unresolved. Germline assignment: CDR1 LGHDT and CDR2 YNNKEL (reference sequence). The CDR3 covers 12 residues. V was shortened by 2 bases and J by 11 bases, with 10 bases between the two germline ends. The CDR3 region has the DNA TGTGCCAGCAGCCAATCAGGCTCTAAGCAGTTCTTC. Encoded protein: CASSQSGSKQFF.

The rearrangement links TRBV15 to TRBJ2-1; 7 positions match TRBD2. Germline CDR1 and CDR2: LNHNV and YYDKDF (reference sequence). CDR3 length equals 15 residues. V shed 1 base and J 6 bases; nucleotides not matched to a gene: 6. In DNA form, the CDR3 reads TGTGCCACCAGCAGAGGGGTCAGGGAGGGCAATGAGCAGTTCTTC. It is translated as CATSRGVREGNEQFF. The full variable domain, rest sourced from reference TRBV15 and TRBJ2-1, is DAMVIQNPRYQVTQFGKPVTLSCSQTLNHNVMYWYQQKSSQAPKLLFHYYDKDFNNEADTPDNFQSRRPNTSFCFLDIRSPGLGDTAMYLCATSRGVREGNEQFFGPGTRLTVL.

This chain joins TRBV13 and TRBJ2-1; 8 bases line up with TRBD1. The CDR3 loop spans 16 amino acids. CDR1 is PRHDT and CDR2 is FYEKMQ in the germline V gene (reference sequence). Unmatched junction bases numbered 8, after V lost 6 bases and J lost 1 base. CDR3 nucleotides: TGTGCCAGCAGAAGACAGGGGCCTTCATCCTACAATGAGCAGTTCTTC. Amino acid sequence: CASRRQGPSSYNEQFF.